A single sample gave rise to the 25 T cell receptor beta chains below, sequenced in a study of PD-1 blockade in classical Hodgkin lymphoma. Method: immunoSEQ multiplex PCR; TCRdb's copy keeps in-frame clones and lacks some. Of just under 20,000 clones listed, around 90% are singletons. Specified time point: cycle 4 day 1 (C4D1), after five to seven weeks of nivolumab. Each patient experienced a relapse that followed autologous stem cell transplantation, and brentuximab vedotin exposure varied. The investigators isolated CD8+ T cells from thawed PBMCs using magnetic negative selection. Here the sequenced sample was CD8+ T cells from blood, taken before the fourth cycle of nivolumab. These TCRs come from a human donor with classical Hodgkin lymphoma.

As DNA, the CDR3 is TGTGCCAGCAGCCATAATAGTTTCTCCTATAATTCACCCCTCCACTTT. It codes for CASSHNSFSYNSPLHF. The V and J genes are TRBV4-2 and TRBJ1-6; D ambiguous. The germline V gene has CDR1 LGHNA and CDR2 YNFKEQ. The CDR3 is 16 residues long. Deletions cut 3 bases from V and 0 bases from J, with 9 bases between.

The rearrangement joins TRBV6-6 to TRBJ2-7; D is unresolved. V lost 3 bases and J lost 5, with 8 bases in between. Germline V CDR1 and CDR2: MNHNY, SVGAGI (reference sequence). The CDR3 runs to 12 residues. The CDR3 region is CASSYTKHEQYF. The CDR3 nucleotides are TGTGCCAGCAGTTATACCAAACACGAGCAGTACTTC.

The chain joins TRBV5-1 to TRBJ2-5, with TRBD1 identical over 7 bases. J gave up 1 base and V 4 bases, and 7 bases lay outside the gene matches. From germline, CDR1 is SGHRS and CDR2 YFSETQ. This CDR3 spans 15 amino acids. DNA of the CDR3: TGCGCCAGCAGCCCGGGGACAGCCTTCCAAGAGACCCAGTACTTC. As protein: CASSPGTAFQETQYF.

CDR3 bases: TGCAGCGTTGAGATCCCCAGCGGATCCTACAATGAGCAGTTCTTC. It codes for CSVEIPSGSYNEQFF. The chain joins TRBV29-1 to TRBJ2-1, with D perhaps TRBD2 (5 bases). This CDR3 spans 15 amino acids. Trimming took off 3 bases at V and 1 base at J, with 13 bases between the two ends. CDR1 and CDR2 (germline): SQVTM, ANQGSEA.

This chain uses TRBV2 with TRBJ1-1; D is uncertain. V was pared by 1 base and J by 9 bases, with 6 bases between. Germline loops: CDR1 SNHLY, CDR2 FYNNEI. The CDR3 totals 11 residues. CDR3 bases: TGTGCCAGCAGTGAAGACGGGAAAGCTTTCTTT. This sequence encodes CASSEDGKAFF. The full variable domain, with the rest looked up from reference TRBV2 and TRBJ1-1, is EPEVTQTPSHQVTQMGQEVILRCVPISNHLYFYWYRQILGQKVEFLVSFYNNEISEKSEIFDDQFSVERPDGSNFTLKIRSTKLEDSAMYFCASSEDGKAFFGQGTRLTVV.

This chain connects TRBV19 to TRBJ2-7, with 9 bases lining up with TRBD1. The CDR3 extends over 13 amino acids. Germline CDR1 LNHDA, CDR2 SQIVND (reference sequence). V trimming: 5 bases; J trimming: 3 bases; junction bases outside the gene matches: 2. CDR3 DNA: TGTGCCAGTAGTTTGACAGGGGGCTACGAGCAGTACTTC. It is translated as CASSLTGGYEQYF.

The chain employs TRBV7-8 and TRBJ2-5; 9 bases line up with TRBD2. After removal of 5 bases from V and 2 bases from J, the junction contained 12 bases not matched to a gene. CDR1 and CDR2 (germline): SGHVS, FQNEAQ. CDR3 size: 17 residues. The CDR3 nucleotides read TGTGCCAGCAGCCCTAGGGGGAGACTAGCGGAACAAGAGACCCAGTACTTC. This encodes CASSPRGRLAEQETQYF.

The chain has TRBV6-1 and TRBJ1-1, with TRBD1 identical over 8 bases. The CDR3 contains 14 residues. CDR1 MNHNS and CDR2 SASEGT come from the germline V gene. The V and J ends lost 4 bases and 7 bases, in that order; junction bases with no gene match: 8. The CDR3 reads CASSGPRGLDEAFF. The DNA of the CDR3 is TGTGCCAGCAGTGGACCCAGGGGGCTGGATGAAGCTTTCTTT.

This clone is a singleton in its sample. The chain carries TRBV27 and TRBJ2-7; 9 bases match TRBD1. This CDR3 is built from 15 residues. V lost 6 bases, J lost 3 bases, and 9 bases stayed unmatched. Germline CDR1 and CDR2: MNHEY and SMNVEV (reference sequence). CDR3 loop: CASRGQGQGIYEQYF. The CDR3 nucleotides are TGTGCCAGCAGGGGACAGGGACAGGGCATCTACGAGCAGTACTTC.

V usage is TRBV5-4 and J usage is TRBJ2-1; 9 bases line up with TRBD2. CDR1 is SGHNT and CDR2 is YYREEE in the germline V gene (reference sequence). The V segment lost 3 bases and the J segment 2 bases; nucleotides outside the gene matches: 6. The CDR3 has 16 residues. In nucleotides, the CDR3 is TGTGCCAGCAGCTCGACCCTAGCGGGACCCTACAATGAGCAGTTCTTC. Its protein product is CASSSTLAGPYNEQFF.

The chain carries TRBV19 and TRBJ1-5, with D perhaps matching TRBD1 (5 bases). V lost 6 bases and J 2 bases, leaving 17 bases between the germline ends. Germline V gives CDR1 LNHDA, CDR2 SQIVND (reference sequence). The CDR3 has 16 amino acids. CDR3 nucleotide sequence: TGTGCCAGTAGCCCAGGGCCCAGACTTGGCAATCAGCCCCAGCATTTT. Translated, it gives CASSPGPRLGNQPQHF.

The chain joins TRBV5-1 to TRBJ2-7, with D tentatively TRBD1 or TRBD2 (5 bases each). Trimming cost V 4 bases and J 1 base, with 15 bases left between them. The germline CDR1 and CDR2 sequences are SGHRS and YFSETQ. This CDR3 region has 15 residues. The CDR3 coding sequence is TGCGCCAGCAGCGATTCCGGGACGCAATCCTACGAGCAGTACTTC. The encoded protein is CASSDSGTQSYEQYF.

J is TRBJ1-2 and V is TRBV28; D is undetermined. The V end was cut by 9 bases, the J end by 5 bases, with 16 bases between. Germline-derived CDR1 and CDR2 are MDHEN and SYDVKM. The CDR3 sequence is 13 residues long. CDR3 loop: CASGADREYGYTF. The CDR3 DNA reads TGTGCCAGTGGCGCGGATAGAGAATATGGCTACACCTTC.

The J gene is TRBJ1-2, the V gene TRBV5-8, with D possibly TRBD1 on 5 matching bases. Germline V CDR1 and CDR2: SGHTS, YDEGEE. The CDR3 is made up of 13 amino acids. V was pared by 0 bases and J by 4 bases, with 7 bases between. The CDR3 DNA follows: TGTGCCAGCAGCTTGGCGACAGCCTATGGCTACACCTTC. Its protein product is CASSLATAYGYTF.

This chain joins TRBV27 and TRBJ2-3, with TRBD1 matching over 8 bases. The CDR3 length is 14 residues. The V gene end was trimmed by 3 bases and the J gene end by 5 bases; junction bases not matched to a gene: 4. Germline V gene data show CDR1 as MNHEY and CDR2 as SMNVEV (reference sequence). The CDR3 loop is CASSFGRGRDTQYF. CDR3 bases: TGTGCCAGCAGTTTTGGCAGGGGGCGAGATACGCAGTATTTT.

The sample holds a few counts of this clone. The V call is TRBV7-9, the J call TRBJ2-5; either TRBD1 or TRBD2 may fit D (5 bases each). CDR3 length: 13 amino acids. Per the germline V gene, CDR1 is SEHNR and CDR2 is FQNEAQ (reference sequence). Trimming removed 3 bases at V and 5 bases at J, with 10 bases between. The CDR3 region is CASSFPGPETQYF. The CDR3 nucleotides are TGTGCCAGCAGCTTTCCGGGGCCCGAGACCCAGTACTTC.

The V call is TRBV4-2, the J call TRBJ2-7, with D tentatively TRBD2 (5 bases). This CDR3 contains 15 residues. Deletions cut 0 bases from V and 2 bases from J, with 11 bases between. The V gene's germline CDR1 is LGHNA and CDR2 YNFKEQ. CDR3 nucleotides: TGTGCCAGCAGCCAAGATTTAGGACTCACCTACGAGCAGTACTTC. This translates into CASSQDLGLTYEQYF.

The gene calls are TRBV21-1 and TRBJ2-1. TRBV21-1 is annotated as a pseudogene. The CDR3 spans 11 residues. For the CDR3, the DNA is TGTGCCAGCATGCATGGACATGAGCAGTTCTTC. Amino acid sequence: CASMHGHEQFF.

The chain couples TRBV7-9 to TRBJ2-1; D not resolved. The CDR3 contains 14 residues. The germline CDR1 and CDR2 sequences are SEHNR and FQNEAQ (reference sequence). V lost 1 base and J lost 2, with 6 bases in between. Written as DNA, the CDR3 is TGTGCCAGCAGCTTAGGTGGACCCTACAATGAGCAGTTCTTC. Its protein is CASSLGGPYNEQFF.

The chain uses TRBV19 and TRBJ2-7; 8 bases line up with TRBD1. The CDR3 has 15 residues. Germline CDR1 reads LNHDA; CDR2 reads SQIVND (reference sequence). V shed 3 bases, J shed 3 bases, and the junction held 7 bases outside the gene matches. DNA of the CDR3: TGTGCCAGTAGTATTATGGGGACAGGACACTACGAGCAGTACTTC. Protein product: CASSIMGTGHYEQYF.

The V and J genes are TRBV2 and TRBJ2-7; D unresolved. V dropped 4 bases and J dropped 6 bases, with 10 bases sitting between them. Germline V lookup: CDR1 SNHLY, CDR2 FYNNEI. This CDR3 contains 12 residues. The CDR3 coding sequence is TGTGCCAGCAGTGTCCAGAGTCCCGAGCAGTACTTC. Translating gives CASSVQSPEQYF.

The rearrangement joins TRBV10-3 to TRBJ2-5; D uncertain. The V and J ends lost 0 bases and 5 bases respectively, with 19 bases between them. In germline, CDR1 is ENHRY, CDR2 SYGVKD. The CDR3 length is 17 residues. The DNA of the CDR3 is TGTGCCATCAGTGAGTCGTCTGAAGGGATATTCCGGGAGACCCAGTACTTC. Its protein is CAISESSEGIFRETQYF.

This rearrangement joins TRBV27 to TRBJ2-1, with D maybe TRBD2 (5 bases). Trimming left V 0 bases short and J 6 bases short, with 9 bases between. Per germline, CDR1 MNHEY and CDR2 SMNVEV (reference sequence). The CDR3 is 14 amino acids. The CDR3 coding sequence is TGTGCCAGCAGTTTATCGAGGGCAGGCAATGAGCAGTTCTTC. The encoded protein is CASSLSRAGNEQFF.

DNA for the CDR3: TGTGCCAGCAGCTCCAGGGGGGGACGGTCTGAAGCTTTCTTT. Translated: CASSSRGGRSEAFF. The chain recombines TRBV9 with TRBJ1-1; 7 bases fit TRBD1. Trimming cost V 4 bases and J 6 bases; bases outside gene matches: 9. Per germline, CDR1 SGDLS and CDR2 YYNGEE. The CDR3 is 14 amino acids.

This chain uses TRBV5-6 with TRBJ1-6; possibly TRBD1 for D (5 bases). Between the trimmed V and J ends, which lost 3 bases and 4 bases, there was a span of 8 bases. CDR3 length: 14 residues. Germline V gene lookup returns CDR1 SGHDT and CDR2 YYEEEE. The CDR3 is CASSSGQYNSPLHF. The CDR3 DNA reads as TGTGCCAGCAGCTCAGGACAATATAATTCACCCCTCCACTTT.